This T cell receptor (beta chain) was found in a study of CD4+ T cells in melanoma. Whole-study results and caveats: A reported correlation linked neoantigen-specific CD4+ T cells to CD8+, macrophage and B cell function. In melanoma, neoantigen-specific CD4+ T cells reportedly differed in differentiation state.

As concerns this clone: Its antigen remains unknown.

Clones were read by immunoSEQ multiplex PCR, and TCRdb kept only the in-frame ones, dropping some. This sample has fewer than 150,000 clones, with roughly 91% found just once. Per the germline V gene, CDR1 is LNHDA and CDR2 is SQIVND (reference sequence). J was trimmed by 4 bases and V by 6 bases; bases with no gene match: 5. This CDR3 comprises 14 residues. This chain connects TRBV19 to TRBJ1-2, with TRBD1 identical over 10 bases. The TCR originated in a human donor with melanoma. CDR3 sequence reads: CASRRDRGFYGYTF. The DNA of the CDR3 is TGTGCCAGTAGGCGGGACAGGGGATTCTATGGCTACACCTTC. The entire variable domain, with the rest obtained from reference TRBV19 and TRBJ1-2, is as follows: DGGITQSPKYLFRKEGQNVTLSCEQNLNHDAMYWYRQDPGQGLRLIYYSQIVNDFQKGDIAEGYSVSREKKESFPLTVTSAQKNPTAFYLCASRRDRGFYGYTFGSGTRLTVV.